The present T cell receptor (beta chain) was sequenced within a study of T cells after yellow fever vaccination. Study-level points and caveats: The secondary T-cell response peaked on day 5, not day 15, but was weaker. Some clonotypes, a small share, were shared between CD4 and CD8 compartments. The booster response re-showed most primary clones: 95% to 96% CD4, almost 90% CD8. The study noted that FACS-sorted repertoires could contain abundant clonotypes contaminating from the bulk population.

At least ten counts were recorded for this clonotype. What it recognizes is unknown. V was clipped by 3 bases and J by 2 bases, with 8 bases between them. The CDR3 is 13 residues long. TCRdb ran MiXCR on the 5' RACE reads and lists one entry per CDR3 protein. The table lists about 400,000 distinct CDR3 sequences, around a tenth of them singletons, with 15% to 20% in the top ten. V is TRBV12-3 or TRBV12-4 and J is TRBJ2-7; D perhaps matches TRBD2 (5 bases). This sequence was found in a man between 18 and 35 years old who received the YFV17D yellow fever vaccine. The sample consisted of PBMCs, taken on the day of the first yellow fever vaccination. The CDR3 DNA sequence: TGTGCCAGCAGTTTCGGGGTCACCTACGAGCAGTACTTC. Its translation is CASSFGVTYEQYF.